The 18 T cell receptor beta chains below come from one sample, sequenced in a study of CD8+ T cells in alopecia areata. Sequencing templates came from extracted RNA that was reverse transcribed into cDNA. The table came from immunoSEQ multiplex PCR; TCRdb's copy has only in-frame clones and leaves some out. The sample lists approximately 90,000 clones, about two thirds occurring once. This sample's treatment: oral pan-JAK inhibitor, 5-10 mg twice daily. Sample: CD8+ T cells sorted from blood, taken at approximately week 42, from a patient treated with tofacitinib. The receptor set was obtained from a human donor with alopecia areata.

The chain employs TRBV10-1 and TRBJ1-2; 10 bases are a match to TRBD1. Germline CDR1 reads WNHNN; CDR2 reads SYGVQD (reference sequence). Trimming at V came to 7 bases and at J to 5 bases, leaving 4 bases not matched to a gene. The CDR3 spans 13 residues. The CDR3 DNA is TGCGCCAGCAACCCGGGACAGGGGTATGGCTACACCTTC. As protein: CASNPGQGYGYTF.

This chain joins TRBV11-2 and TRBJ1-5; 7 positions agree with TRBD1. Trimming at V came to 1 base and at J to 8 bases, leaving 11 bases not matched to a gene. The V gene's germline CDR1 is SGHAT and CDR2 FQNNGV. This CDR3 region has 16 residues. The CDR3: CASSLGRRQGGEPQHF. CDR3 nucleotides: TGTGCCAGCAGCTTAGGTCGGAGACAGGGCGGTGAGCCCCAGCATTTT.

The chain carries TRBV14 and TRBJ2-1; 9 bases are a match to TRBD2. V lost 1 base to trimming and J lost 10 bases; unmatched junction nucleotides: 11. Germline V gene data show CDR1 as SGHDN and CDR2 as FVKESK. The CDR3 has 16 residues. For the CDR3, the DNA is TGTGCCAGCAGCCAAGGGGGAACTAGCGGGTCTCGGGAGCAGTTCTTC. This sequence encodes CASSQGGTSGSREQFF.

The chain recombines TRBV6-5 with TRBJ1-5; the match to TRBD1 covers 10 bases. This CDR3 spans 15 amino acids. In germline, CDR1 is MNHEY, CDR2 SVGAGI. After removal of 2 bases from V and 2 bases from J, the junction contained 0 bases not matched to a gene. The CDR3 DNA follows: TGTGCCAGCAGTTACGGGACAGGGGGCAATCAGCCCCAGCATTTT. Its translation is CASSYGTGGNQPQHF.

V gene TRBV27 combines with J gene TRBJ1-2; 8 nucleotides line up with TRBD1. Trimming cost V 3 bases and J 2 bases; bases outside gene matches: 5. Germline CDR1 MNHEY, CDR2 SMNVEV (reference sequence). CDR3 length: 15 residues. The chain's CDR3 is CASSFTGGPNYGYTF. Written as DNA, the CDR3 is TGTGCCAGCAGTTTCACAGGGGGGCCCAACTATGGCTACACCTTC.

Only one count was recorded for this clone. The sample contains more than one DNA sequence encoding this CDR3. The rearrangement links TRBV25-1 to TRBJ1-5, with D tentatively TRBD1 (6 bases). V dropped 4 bases and J dropped 1 base, with 8 bases sitting between them. CDR1 and CDR2 from the germline V gene are MGHDK and SYGVNS. CDR3 length: 14 residues. CDR3 sequence (DNA): TGTGCCAGCAGTGTACAGGGAAGCAATCAGCCCCAGCATTTT. This codes for CASSVQGSNQPQHF.

This clone was detected only once. This chain joins TRBV27 and TRBJ1-2, with D possibly matching TRBD1 (5 bases). This CDR3 has 17 amino acids. Germline V gene sequence: CDR1 MNHEY, CDR2 SMNVEV (reference sequence). The ends were cut back, 5 bases at V and 4 bases at J, with 23 bases in the middle. In nucleotides, the CDR3 is TGTGCCAGCAGTGCCATGGGGGTCGTAGGCAGAGGCTATGGCTACACCTTC. As protein: CASSAMGVVGRGYGYTF.

The chain joins TRBV27 to TRBJ1-4; D gene unclear. Germline values: CDR1 MNHEY, CDR2 SMNVEV (reference sequence). The CDR3 is 14 amino acids. V shed 5 bases and J shed 0 bases, with 7 bases lying between them. CDR3 nucleotides: TGTGCCAGCAGTCAAGCCCCAACTAATGAAAAACTGTTTTTT. It specifies CASSQAPTNEKLFF.

Points on this clone: Since a far larger clone is one base different, this is likely a read error. J is TRBJ1-1 and V is TRBV5-1, with a weak D call TRBD1 (6 bases). The germline CDR1 and CDR2 sequences are SGHRS and YFSETQ. The V end was cut by 2 bases, the J end by 6 bases, with 11 bases between. The CDR3 contains 13 residues. CDR3 sequence: CASSLGGRSEAFF. The CDR3 DNA follows: TGCGCCAGCAGCTTAGGGGGGCGATCTGAAGCTTTCTTT.

The CDR3 sequence: CASSYGQGSRELFF. Written as DNA, the CDR3 is TGTGCCAGCAGTTACGGACAGGGTAGCCGGGAGCTGTTTTTT. J is TRBJ2-2 and V is TRBV6-5; 8 bases fit TRBD1. In germline, CDR1 is MNHEY, CDR2 SVGAGI. V was clipped by 2 bases and J by 9 bases; unmatched bases: 5. This CDR3 spans 14 amino acids.

By frequency in the sample, this clone is medium-sized. The chain is built from TRBV7-2 and TRBJ2-7; D tentatively fits TRBD1 or TRBD2 (5 bases each). Trimming took 4 bases from V and 12 from J, leaving 13 bases between them. Germline V CDR1 and CDR2: SGHTA, FQGNSA. CDR3 length: 11 residues. CDR3 sequence reads: CASSYERDRYF. The CDR3 DNA is TGTGCCAGCAGCTATGAAAGGGACCGGTACTTC.

This rearrangement joins TRBV5-6 to TRBJ1-2; D unresolved. Germline V CDR1 and CDR2: SGHDT, YYEEEE. This CDR3 spans 13 amino acids. V dropped 0 bases and J dropped 4 bases, with 7 bases sitting between them. The CDR3 here is CASSLDSLYGYTF. In nucleotides, the CDR3 is TGTGCCAGCAGCTTGGACAGTCTCTATGGCTACACCTTC.

This chain connects TRBV2 to TRBJ1-2; D is unclear. The CDR3 contains 15 residues. The V end lost 7 bases, the J end lost 4 bases, and 19 bases lay between the germline ends. Germline V gene sequence: CDR1 SNHLY, CDR2 FYNNEI. The CDR3 nucleotides are TGTGCCAGCACCCAAACATTGGACTTAAGCTATGGCTACACCTTC. Its translation is CASTQTLDLSYGYTF.

The chain recombines TRBV2 with TRBJ2-1, with 7 bases matching TRBD2. Per the germline V gene, CDR1 is SNHLY and CDR2 is FYNNEI. The V segment lost 6 bases and the J segment 6 bases; nucleotides outside the gene matches: 11. This CDR3 region has 15 residues. In DNA form, the CDR3 reads TGTGCCAGCAGCCCAGGACTAGGGATAGGCAATGAGCAGTTCTTC. Amino acids: CASSPGLGIGNEQFF.

This clone has a handful of counts. The V gene is TRBV30, the J gene TRBJ1-1; D gene uncertain. Per germline, CDR1 GTSNPN and CDR2 SVGIG (reference sequence). V was shortened by 1 base and J by 1 base, with 7 bases between the two germline ends. The CDR3 contains 13 residues. The CDR3 region is CAWSEAGNTEAFF. The CDR3 DNA is TGTGCCTGGAGTGAGGCAGGGAACACTGAAGCTTTCTTT.

The rearrangement uses TRBV9 and TRBJ1-2, with 10 nucleotides matching TRBD1. This CDR3 is 18 amino acids long. J was trimmed by 6 bases and V by 3 bases; bases with no gene match: 17. CDR1 is SGDLS and CDR2 is YYNGEE in the germline V gene. CDR3 DNA: TGTGCCAGCAGCGACCCGAAAGACCGATCCGGGACAGGGGATGGCTACACCTTC. It codes for CASSDPKDRSGTGDGYTF.

This chain joins TRBV7-9 and TRBJ2-3; D gene ambiguous. This CDR3 is built from 14 residues. Germline CDR1 SEHNR, CDR2 FQNEAQ (reference sequence). The V end lost 5 bases, the J end lost 2 bases, and 11 bases lay between the germline ends. The DNA for the CDR3 is TGTGCCAGCAGCGGTACATCCTCCACAGATACGCAGTATTTT. This gives the protein CASSGTSSTDTQYF. Using reference TRBV7-9 and TRBJ2-3 for the parts outside the CDR3, the full variable domain is DTGVSQNPRHKITKRGQNVTFRCDPISEHNRLYWYRQTLGQGPEFLTYFQNEAQLEKSRLLSDRFSAERPKGSFSTLEIQRTEQGDSAMYLCASSGTSSTDTQYFGPGTRLTVL.

This clone is a singleton in its sample. The genes are TRBV7-9 and TRBJ1-1; D gene ambiguous. The CDR3 contains 13 residues. Germline values: CDR1 SEHNR, CDR2 FQNEAQ (reference sequence). V was pared by 2 bases and J by 5 bases, with 9 bases between. The CDR3 is CASSLPSETEAFF. CDR3 nucleotides: TGTGCCAGCAGCTTACCATCGGAGACTGAAGCTTTCTTT.